These 9 T cell receptor beta chains came from one sample sequenced in a study of chemoradiotherapy in HPV16-positive cancers. Libraries were prepared by immunoSEQ multiplex PCR; TCRdb keeps only in-frame clonotypes and omits some of them. The profile shows 25,000 to 30,000 clones, more than 90% of them singletons. This material consisted of blood, taken from a patient who underwent chemoradiotherapy. These receptors came from a human donor with HPV-associated anogenital cancer.

This clone was seen a few times. V gene TRBV2 combines with J gene TRBJ1-2; D ambiguous. CDR1 is SNHLY and CDR2 is FYNNEI in the germline V gene. The CDR3 totals 13 residues. V was cut by 3 bases and J by 4 bases, with 9 bases left in between. The CDR3 DNA sequence: TGTGCCAGCAGTGACAGATGGGTCTATGGCTACACCTTC. Translating it yields CASSDRWVYGYTF.

The chain is built from TRBV27 and TRBJ2-3, with D possibly matching TRBD1 (5 bases). Germline CDR1 is MNHEY and CDR2 is SMNVEV (reference sequence). The germline V and J ends were trimmed by 7 bases and 2 bases, with 13 bases remaining between them. The CDR3 has 14 amino acids. CDR3 coding DNA: TGTGCCAGCACCCCAGGGTCAGTCACAGATACGCAGTATTTT. This sequence encodes CASTPGSVTDTQYF.

This clone was found once. The chain combines TRBV7-2 with TRBJ1-3, with D possibly matching TRBD1 (5 bases). V was clipped by 2 bases and J by 0 bases, with 11 bases between them. CDR1 and CDR2 (germline): SGHTA, FQGNSA. This CDR3 region has 16 residues. CDR3 in DNA: TGTGCCAGCAGCTTAAGCCAGGGCATCTCTGGAAACACCATATATTTT. Its protein product is CASSLSQGISGNTIYF.

This chain links TRBV5-1 with TRBJ1-4; D is possibly TRBD1 (5 bases). The germline V gene encodes CDR1 SGHRS and CDR2 YFSETQ. The V and J ends lost 3 bases and 7 bases respectively, with 16 bases between them. The CDR3 extends over 15 amino acids. The chain's CDR3 is CASSSHGALAEKLFF. In nucleotides, the CDR3 is TGCGCCAGCAGCTCGCATGGGGCTTTAGCTGAAAAACTGTTTTTT.

The genes are TRBV20-1 and TRBJ2-1, with D unclear. CDR1 and CDR2 (germline): DFQATT, SNEGSKA (reference sequence). Trimming pared 4 bases from V and 3 bases from J, leaving 4 bases between. The CDR3 consists of 11 residues. CDR3: CSAKHYNEQFF. The CDR3 DNA sequence: TGCAGTGCTAAGCACTACAATGAGCAGTTCTTC.

The J gene is TRBJ1-3, the V gene TRBV15, with D possibly TRBD1 on 5 matching bases. The V end lost 3 bases, the J end lost 4 bases, and 16 bases lay between the germline ends. The CDR3 spans 16 residues. Germline assignment: CDR1 LNHNV and CDR2 YYDKDF (reference sequence). CDR3 DNA: TGTGCCACCAGCAGTACCGGGGCATTTATCGGAAACACCATATATTTT. This codes for CATSSTGAFIGNTIYF. Variable domain in full (rest from reference TRBV15 and TRBJ1-3): DAMVIQNPRYQVTQFGKPVTLSCSQTLNHNVMYWYQQKSSQAPKLLFHYYDKDFNNEADTPDNFQSRRPNTSFCFLDIRSPGLGDTAMYLCATSSTGAFIGNTIYFGEGSWLTVV.

As for this clone: The junction and the germline gene differ at one end; a read error may be behind it. The chain uses TRBV2 and TRBJ1-3, with D unresolved. CDR3 size: 15 residues. Germline V CDR1 and CDR2: SNHLY, FYNNEI. The CDR3 region is CASGEDGSSGNTIYF. CDR3 sequence (DNA): TGTGCCAGCGGTGAGGACGGAAGCTCTGGAAACACCATATATTTT. The variable domain in full, with the rest retrieved from reference TRBV2 and TRBJ1-3, is EPEVTQTPSHQVTQMGQEVILRCVPISNHLYFYWYRQILGQKVEFLVSFYNNEISEKSEIFDDQFSVERPDGSNFTLKIRSTKLEDSAMYFCASGEDGSSGNTIYFGEGSWLTVV.

The chain uses TRBV7-2 and TRBJ2-5; 8 nucleotides agree with TRBD1. After removal of 7 bases from V and 5 bases from J, the junction contained 9 bases not matched to a gene. Germline assignment: CDR1 SGHTA and CDR2 FQGNSA. The CDR3 totals 14 residues. CDR3 region: CASTQGAQGETQYF. In nucleotides, the CDR3 is TGTGCCAGCACCCAGGGGGCCCAGGGGGAGACCCAGTACTTC.

The J gene is TRBJ2-7, the V gene TRBV7-2, with D perhaps TRBD1 (6 bases). V lost 3 bases and J lost 2, with 11 bases in between. Per the germline V gene, CDR1 is SGHTA and CDR2 is FQGNSA. The CDR3 length is 14 residues. CDR3 sequence reads: CASSLAGAPYEQYF. The CDR3 region has the DNA TGTGCCAGCAGCTTGGCAGGGGCCCCCTACGAGCAGTACTTC.